One and the same sample provided the 13 T cell receptor beta chains below, sequenced in a study of post-analysis software for immune sequencing data. TCR beta libraries were prepared from cDNA with unique molecular identifiers. TCRdb recomputed calls from the PCR reads with MiXCR, one row per CDR3 protein. The table has hundreds of thousands of distinct CDR3 sequences, approximately 30% seen once; the top ten hold around 0.6%. Findings and caveats of the study: When patients were compared with controls, about five TRBV segments were more frequent, TRBV5-6, TRBV5-1 and TRBV20-1 among them.

The antigens of these receptors remain unknown. The sample taken for sequencing was blood. These receptors all stem from a girl between 5 and 17 years old with multiple sclerosis.

This clonotype was seen more than once but under ten times. This chain uses TRBV2 with TRBJ1-2, with D possibly TRBD1 on 5 matching bases. The CDR3 is 12 amino acids. V lost 9 bases and J lost 8, with 16 bases in between. Germline V CDR1 and CDR2: SNHLY, FYNNEI. CDR3 nucleotides: TGTGCCAGTCTTGGGACGAGAGGAGGCTACACCTTC. This codes for CASLGTRGGYTF.

The chain employs TRBV28 and TRBJ1-2; no clear D gene. The length of the CDR3 is 15 residues. Trimming stripped 6 bases from V and 5 bases from J, with 19 bases between. The germline CDR1 and CDR2 sequences are MDHEN and SYDVKM. The CDR3 DNA sequence: TGTGCCAGCAGCGAGGAAAGAGAGCACCCGTATGGCTACACCTTC. Translating gives CASSEEREHPYGYTF.

The gene calls are TRBV7-2 and TRBJ1-2; D is ambiguous. This CDR3 has 11 amino acids. V was pared by 4 bases and J by 8 bases, with 8 bases between. CDR1 SGHTA and CDR2 FQGNSA come from the germline V gene. The CDR3 loop is CASSSALGYTF. The CDR3, as DNA: TGTGCCAGCAGCTCCGCCCTGGGCTACACCTTC.

The gene calls are TRBV6-6 and TRBJ2-7, with TRBD1 matching 7 bases. Germline trimming cut 6 bases from V and 1 base from J; bases unmatched to any gene: 9. CDR3 length equals 15 residues. The germline CDR1 and CDR2 sequences are MNHNY and SVGAGI (reference sequence). In DNA form, the CDR3 reads TGTGCCAGCAGATTCCGACAGGGCTATTCCTACGAGCAGTACTTC. It specifies CASRFRQGYSYEQYF.

This chain joins TRBV19 and TRBJ2-3; D assignment may be TRBD1 or TRBD2 (5 bases each). The CDR3 has 15 residues. V was pared by 3 bases and J by 4 bases, with 14 bases between. Germline CDR1 reads LNHDA; CDR2 reads SQIVND (reference sequence). CDR3 residues: CASSMGDGRADTQYF. CDR3 DNA sequence: TGTGCCAGTAGTATGGGGGACGGACGGGCAGATACGCAGTATTTT.

About this clonotype itself: This may stem from a read error, because a much larger clone lies one nucleotide away. The gene calls are TRBV29-1 and TRBJ2-7; TRBD2 aligns across 11 bases. V lost 1 base, J lost 7 bases, and 12 bases stayed unmatched. Germline CDR1 SQVTM, CDR2 ANQGSEA. The CDR3 is 16 amino acids. For the CDR3, the DNA is TGCAGCGTTGAAGGGCCGACTAGCGGGATCTACAATGAGCAGTACTTC. As protein: CSVEGPTSGIYNEQYF.

This clonotype came up a few times. J is TRBJ2-3 and V is TRBV28, with D hard to call. There are 14 residues in the CDR3. V was trimmed by 1 base and J by 5 bases, leaving 10 bases between them. Per germline, CDR1 MDHEN and CDR2 SYDVKM. The CDR3 region is CASSLSGYRDTQYF. The CDR3 DNA reads TGTGCCAGCAGTTTATCCGGTTACAGAGATACGCAGTATTTT.

The genes are TRBV5-8 and TRBJ2-3; D gene unclear. The CDR3 is 18 residues long. Germline V gives CDR1 SGHTS, CDR2 YDEGEE. Trimming took 10 bases from V and 0 from J, leaving 27 bases between them. CDR3 nucleotide sequence: TGTGCCTGCTTTCCCCGGACGAAGATTATGCCTAGCACAGATACGCAGTATTTT. Encoded protein: CACFPRTKIMPSTDTQYF. Full variable domain (rest looked up from reference TRBV5-8 and TRBJ2-3): EAGVTQSPTHLIKTRGQQATLRCSPISGHTSVYWYQQALGLGLQFLLWYDEGEERNRGNFPPRFSGRQFPNYSSELNVNALELEDSALYLCACFPRTKIMPSTDTQYFGPGTRLTVL.

The rearrangement links TRBV7-2 to TRBJ1-5; D might be TRBD1 (5 bases). The ends were cut back, 3 bases at V and 9 bases at J, with 15 bases in the middle. This CDR3 is 14 amino acids long. Germline V gives CDR1 SGHTA, CDR2 FQGNSA. The CDR3 DNA is TGTGCCAGCAGCTTGGGGCAGGGCCCAATGCCCCAGCATTTT. Protein product: CASSLGQGPMPQHF.

V and J are TRBV29-1 and TRBJ1-1; D gene unclear. Deletions cut 8 bases from V and 1 base from J, with 11 bases between. The germline V gene encodes CDR1 SQVTM and CDR2 ANQGSEA. The CDR3 contains 12 residues. CDR3: CSTLVANTEAFF. The CDR3 DNA sequence: TGCAGCACCTTGGTGGCGAACACTGAAGCTTTCTTT.

This clonotype was seen more than once but under ten times. This chain connects TRBV29-1 to TRBJ2-7, with D perhaps TRBD1 (6 bases). This CDR3 is built from 15 residues. V lost 1 base, J lost 2 bases, and 15 bases lay in between. The germline V gene encodes CDR1 SQVTM and CDR2 ANQGSEA. This CDR3 reads CSVEGSSEGAYEQYF. CDR3 bases: TGCAGCGTTGAAGGTTCCAGCGAGGGGGCCTACGAGCAGTACTTC.

This chain joins TRBV6-5 and TRBJ1-5; D perhaps matches TRBD1 (6 bases). The V end was cut by 8 bases, the J end by 4 bases, with 18 bases between. The CDR3 length is 15 residues. The germline V gene encodes CDR1 MNHEY and CDR2 SVGAGI. CDR3 DNA sequence: TGTGCCAGCCCTCTCGGGGGCGAACGGAATCAGCCCCAGCATTTT. This sequence encodes CASPLGGERNQPQHF.

The V gene is TRBV7-2, the J gene TRBJ2-1; 9 positions agree with TRBD2. With 0 bases clipped from V and 8 bases from J, the junction kept 8 bases outside the gene matches. Germline lookup yields CDR1 SGHTA and CDR2 FQGNSA. The CDR3 spans 16 residues. The CDR3 bases are TGTGCCAGCAGCTTAGCGCTACTAGCGGGTTGGTATGAGCAGTTCTTC. This codes for CASSLALLAGWYEQFF.